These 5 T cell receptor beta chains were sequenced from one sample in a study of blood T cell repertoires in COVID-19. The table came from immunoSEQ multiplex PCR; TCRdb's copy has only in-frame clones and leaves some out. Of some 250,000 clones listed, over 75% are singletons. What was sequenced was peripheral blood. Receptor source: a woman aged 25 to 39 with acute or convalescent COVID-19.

The CDR3 region has the DNA TGTGCCAGCAGCCCCCCCGTGTTTTCTCCCCGTACGCAGTATTTT. It is translated as CASSPPVFSPRTQYF. The chain employs TRBV6-2 or TRBV6-3 and TRBJ2-3; D remains ambiguous. Germline assignment: CDR1 MNHEY and CDR2 SVGEGT. This CDR3 comprises 15 residues. The V end lost 6 bases, the J end lost 8 bases, and 21 bases lay between the germline ends.

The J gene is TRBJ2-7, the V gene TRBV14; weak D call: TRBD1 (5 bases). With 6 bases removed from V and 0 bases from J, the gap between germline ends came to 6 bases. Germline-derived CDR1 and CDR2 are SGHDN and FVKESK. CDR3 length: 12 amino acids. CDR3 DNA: TGTGCCAGCAGGCAGGGCTCCTACGAGCAGTACTTC. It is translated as CASRQGSYEQYF.

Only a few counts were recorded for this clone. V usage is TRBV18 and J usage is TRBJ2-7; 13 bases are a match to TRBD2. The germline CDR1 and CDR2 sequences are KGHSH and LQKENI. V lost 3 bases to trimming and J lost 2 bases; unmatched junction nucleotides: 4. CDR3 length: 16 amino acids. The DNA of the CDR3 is TGTGCCAGCTCACCTGAGGGACTAGCGGGACCCTACGAGCAGTACTTC. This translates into CASSPEGLAGPYEQYF.

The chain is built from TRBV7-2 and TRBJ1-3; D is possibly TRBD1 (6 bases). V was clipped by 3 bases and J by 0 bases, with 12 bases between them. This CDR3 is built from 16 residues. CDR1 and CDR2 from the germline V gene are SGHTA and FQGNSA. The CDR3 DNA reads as TGTGCCAGCAGCTTCGGACAGCTGAACTCTGGAAACACCATATATTTT. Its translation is CASSFGQLNSGNTIYF.

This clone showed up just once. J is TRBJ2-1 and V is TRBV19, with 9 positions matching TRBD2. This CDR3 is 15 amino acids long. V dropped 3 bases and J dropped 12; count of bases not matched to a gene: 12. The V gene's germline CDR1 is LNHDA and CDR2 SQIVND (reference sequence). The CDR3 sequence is CASSIVGLAGVGQFF. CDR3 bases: TGTGCCAGTAGTATTGTGGGATTAGCGGGAGTTGGGCAGTTCTTC.